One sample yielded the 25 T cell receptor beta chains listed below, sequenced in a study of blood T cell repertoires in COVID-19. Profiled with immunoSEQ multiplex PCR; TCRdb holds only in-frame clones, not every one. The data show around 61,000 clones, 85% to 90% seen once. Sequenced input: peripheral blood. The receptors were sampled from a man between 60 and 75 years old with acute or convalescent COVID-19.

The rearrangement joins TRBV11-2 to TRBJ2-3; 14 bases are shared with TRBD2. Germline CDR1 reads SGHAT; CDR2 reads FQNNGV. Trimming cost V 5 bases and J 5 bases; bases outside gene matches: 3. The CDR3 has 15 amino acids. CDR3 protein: CASSPGTSGGDTQYF. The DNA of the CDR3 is TGTGCCAGCAGCCCCGGGACTAGCGGGGGAGATACGCAGTATTTT.

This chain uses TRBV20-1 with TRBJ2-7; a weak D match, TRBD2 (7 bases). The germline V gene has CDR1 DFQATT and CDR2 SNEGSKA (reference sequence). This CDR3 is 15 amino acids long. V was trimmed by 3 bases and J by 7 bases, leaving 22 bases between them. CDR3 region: CSASAQGSGVKEQYF. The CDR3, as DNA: TGCAGTGCTAGTGCCCAGGGGAGCGGGGTAAAAGAGCAGTACTTC.

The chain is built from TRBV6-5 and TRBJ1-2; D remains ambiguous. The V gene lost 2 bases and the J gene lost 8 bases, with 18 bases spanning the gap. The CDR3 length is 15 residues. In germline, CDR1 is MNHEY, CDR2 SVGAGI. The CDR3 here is CASSYSGQISGGYTF. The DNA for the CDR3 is TGTGCCAGCAGTTACAGCGGGCAGATTTCTGGCGGCTACACCTTC.

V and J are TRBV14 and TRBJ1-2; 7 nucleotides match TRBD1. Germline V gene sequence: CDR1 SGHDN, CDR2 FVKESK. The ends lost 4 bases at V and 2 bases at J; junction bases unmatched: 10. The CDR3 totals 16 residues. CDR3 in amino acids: CASSRATGRQNYGYTF. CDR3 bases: TGTGCCAGCAGCCGAGCGACAGGGCGACAAAACTATGGCTACACCTTC.

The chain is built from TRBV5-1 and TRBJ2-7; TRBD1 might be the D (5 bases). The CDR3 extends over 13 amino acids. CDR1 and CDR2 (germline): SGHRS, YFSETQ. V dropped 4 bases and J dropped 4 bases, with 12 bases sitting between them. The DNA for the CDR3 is TGCGCCAGCAGCAGACAGAGTACTTACGAGCAGTACTTC. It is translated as CASSRQSTYEQYF.

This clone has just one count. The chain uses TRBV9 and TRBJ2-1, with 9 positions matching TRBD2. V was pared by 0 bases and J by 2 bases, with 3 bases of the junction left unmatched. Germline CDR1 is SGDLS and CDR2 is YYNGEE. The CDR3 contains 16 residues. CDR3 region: CASSVVASGAYNEQFF. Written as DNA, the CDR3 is TGTGCCAGCAGCGTAGTGGCTAGCGGGGCCTACAATGAGCAGTTCTTC.

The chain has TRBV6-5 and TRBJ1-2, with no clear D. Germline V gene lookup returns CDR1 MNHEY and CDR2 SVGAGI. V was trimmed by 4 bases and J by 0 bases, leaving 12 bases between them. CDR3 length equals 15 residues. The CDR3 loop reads CASSWSERTNYGYTF. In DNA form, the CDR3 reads TGTGCCAGCAGTTGGAGCGAGAGGACTAACTATGGCTACACCTTC.

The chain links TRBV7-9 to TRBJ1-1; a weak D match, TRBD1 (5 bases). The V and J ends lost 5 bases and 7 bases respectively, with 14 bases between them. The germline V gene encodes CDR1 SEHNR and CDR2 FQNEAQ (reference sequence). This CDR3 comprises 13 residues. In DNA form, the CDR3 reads TGTGCCAGCAGCCGAAAGCCGGACATTGAAGCTTTCTTT. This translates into CASSRKPDIEAFF.

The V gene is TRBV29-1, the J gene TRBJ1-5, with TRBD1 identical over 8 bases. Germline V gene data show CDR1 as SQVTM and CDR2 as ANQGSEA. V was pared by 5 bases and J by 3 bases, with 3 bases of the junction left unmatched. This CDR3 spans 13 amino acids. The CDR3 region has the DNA TGCAGCGTTTTGGACAGGGACAATCAGCCCCAGCATTTT. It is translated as CSVLDRDNQPQHF.

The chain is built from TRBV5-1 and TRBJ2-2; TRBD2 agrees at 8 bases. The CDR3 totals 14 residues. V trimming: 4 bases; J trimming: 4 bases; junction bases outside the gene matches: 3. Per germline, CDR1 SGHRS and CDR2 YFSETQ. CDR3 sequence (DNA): TGCGCCAGCAGCCCGGGAGGGTTCACCGGGGAGCTGTTTTTT. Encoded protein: CASSPGGFTGELFF.

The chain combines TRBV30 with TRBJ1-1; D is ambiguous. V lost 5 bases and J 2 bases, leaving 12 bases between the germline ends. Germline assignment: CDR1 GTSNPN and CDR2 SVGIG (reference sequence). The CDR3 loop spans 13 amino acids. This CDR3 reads CAWRGEENTEAFF. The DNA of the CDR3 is TGTGCCTGGCGGGGAGAAGAAAACACTGAAGCTTTCTTT.

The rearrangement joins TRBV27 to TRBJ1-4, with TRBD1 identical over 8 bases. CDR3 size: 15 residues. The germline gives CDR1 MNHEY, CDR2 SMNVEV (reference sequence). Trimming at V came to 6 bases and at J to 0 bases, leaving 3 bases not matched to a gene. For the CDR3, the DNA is TGTGCCAGCAGGGAACAGGGGGCAACTAATGAAAAACTGTTTTTT. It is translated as CASREQGATNEKLFF.

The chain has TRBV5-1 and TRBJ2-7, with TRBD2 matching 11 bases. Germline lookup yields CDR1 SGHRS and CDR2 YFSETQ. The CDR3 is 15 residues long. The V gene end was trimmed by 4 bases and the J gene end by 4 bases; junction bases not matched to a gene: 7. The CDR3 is CASSHSGGAYYEQYF. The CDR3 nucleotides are TGCGCCAGCAGCCATAGCGGGGGGGCTTATTACGAGCAGTACTTC.

The CDR3 protein is CASSYGGDHEQYF. DNA for the CDR3: TGCGCCAGCAGCTACGGGGGGGACCACGAGCAGTACTTC. The rearrangement uses TRBV5-1 and TRBJ2-7, with 8 nucleotides matching TRBD2. Germline V gene data show CDR1 as SGHRS and CDR2 as YFSETQ. The CDR3 has 13 amino acids. V shed 3 bases, J shed 5 bases, and the junction held 4 bases outside the gene matches.

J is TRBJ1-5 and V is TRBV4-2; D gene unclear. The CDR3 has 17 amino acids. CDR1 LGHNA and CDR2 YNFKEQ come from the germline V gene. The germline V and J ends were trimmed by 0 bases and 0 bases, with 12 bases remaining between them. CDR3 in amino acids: CASSQDFGPYSNQPQHF. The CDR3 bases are TGTGCCAGCAGCCAAGATTTTGGGCCCTATAGCAATCAGCCCCAGCATTTT.

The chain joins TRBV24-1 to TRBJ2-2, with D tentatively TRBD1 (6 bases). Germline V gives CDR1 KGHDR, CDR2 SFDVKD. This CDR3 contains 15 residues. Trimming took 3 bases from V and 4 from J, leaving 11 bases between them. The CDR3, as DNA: TGTGCCACCAGTGATACCAGACAGGCCACCGGGGAGCTGTTTTTT. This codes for CATSDTRQATGELFF.

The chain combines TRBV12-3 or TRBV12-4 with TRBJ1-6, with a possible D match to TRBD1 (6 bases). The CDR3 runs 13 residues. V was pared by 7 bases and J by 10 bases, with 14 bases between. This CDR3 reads CASTQGSGSPLHF. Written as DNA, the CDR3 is TGTGCCAGCACTCAGGGGTCAGGGTCACCCCTCCACTTT.

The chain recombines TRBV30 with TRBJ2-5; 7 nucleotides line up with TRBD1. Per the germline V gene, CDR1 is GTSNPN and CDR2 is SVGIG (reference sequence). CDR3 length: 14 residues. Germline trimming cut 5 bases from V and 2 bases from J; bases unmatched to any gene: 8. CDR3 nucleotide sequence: TGTGCCTGGGGAAAGGGGGACAGTCAAGAGACCCAGTACTTC. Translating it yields CAWGKGDSQETQYF.

The CDR3 DNA reads as TGCAGCGTGTACCCCTTGACAGGGGGCGGTGGCTACACCTTC. It yields the protein CSVYPLTGGGGYTF. V and J are TRBV29-1 and TRBJ1-2, with TRBD1 identical over 10 bases. This CDR3 is built from 14 residues. Trimming cost V 6 bases and J 7 bases; bases outside gene matches: 11. The germline V gene has CDR1 SQVTM and CDR2 ANQGSEA.

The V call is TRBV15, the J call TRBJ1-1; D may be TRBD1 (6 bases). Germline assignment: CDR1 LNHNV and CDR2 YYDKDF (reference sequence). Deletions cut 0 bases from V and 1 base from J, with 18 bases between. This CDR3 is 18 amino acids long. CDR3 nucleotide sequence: TGTGCCACCAGCAGAGATGACCCCAGGGGTGTGGAGAACACTGAAGCTTTCTTT. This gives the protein CATSRDDPRGVENTEAFF.

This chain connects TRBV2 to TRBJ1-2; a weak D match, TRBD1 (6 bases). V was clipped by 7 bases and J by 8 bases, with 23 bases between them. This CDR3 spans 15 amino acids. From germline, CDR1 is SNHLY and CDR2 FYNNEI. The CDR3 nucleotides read TGTGCCAGCATCCCGGACAGCGTGGATTCCTCGGGCTACACCTTC. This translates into CASIPDSVDSSGYTF.

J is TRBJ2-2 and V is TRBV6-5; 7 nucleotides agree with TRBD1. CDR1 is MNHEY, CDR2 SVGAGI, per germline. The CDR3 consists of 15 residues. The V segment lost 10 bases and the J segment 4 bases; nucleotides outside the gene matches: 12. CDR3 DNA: TGTGCCACTCTAGACAGGGTGGGCGGCACCGGGGAGCTGTTTTTT. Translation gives CATLDRVGGTGELFF.

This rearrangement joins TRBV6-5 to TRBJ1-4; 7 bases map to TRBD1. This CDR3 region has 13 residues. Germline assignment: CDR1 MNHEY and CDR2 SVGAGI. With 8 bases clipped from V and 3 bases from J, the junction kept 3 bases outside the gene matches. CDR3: CASLDRANEKLFF. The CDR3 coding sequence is TGTGCCAGCCTAGACAGGGCTAATGAAAAACTGTTTTTT.

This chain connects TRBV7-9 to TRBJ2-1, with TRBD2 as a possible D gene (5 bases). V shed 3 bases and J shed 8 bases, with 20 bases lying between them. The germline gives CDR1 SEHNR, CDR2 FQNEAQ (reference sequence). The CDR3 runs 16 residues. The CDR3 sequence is CASSFSHRRFGDEQFF. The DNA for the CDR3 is TGTGCCAGCAGCTTCTCGCACCGGCGTTTCGGGGATGAGCAGTTCTTC.

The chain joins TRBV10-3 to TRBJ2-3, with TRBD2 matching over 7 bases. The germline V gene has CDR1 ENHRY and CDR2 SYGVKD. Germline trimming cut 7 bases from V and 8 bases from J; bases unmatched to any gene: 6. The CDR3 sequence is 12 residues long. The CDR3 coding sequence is TGTGCCATCAAGGCGGGGGAGGGTACGCAGTATTTT. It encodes CAIKAGEGTQYF.